This T cell receptor beta chain is drawn from a study of PD-L1 blockade in urothelial cancer. Broader study findings: Pretreatment clonality of the blood TCR repertoire below the median was predictive of superior survival. Tumor-associated clones in blood expanded more at 3 weeks in durable-benefit patients.

Note on this clone: The antigen is undetermined.

TCR analog templates of synthetic origin were spiked into each PCR. Method: immunoSEQ multiplex PCR; TCRdb's copy keeps in-frame clones and lacks some. The table lists 35,000 to 45,000 clones, 91% of them singletons. Trimming removed 4 bases from V and 2 bases from J; junction bases left unmatched: 4. Germline values: CDR1 ENHRY, CDR2 SYGVKD. The CDR3 is 17 residues long. Described time point: peripheral blood 6 weeks after treatment start. The chain uses TRBV10-3 and TRBJ2-5; 16 nucleotides agree with TRBD2. The clonotype comes from an older man with urothelial cancer. The material sequenced was PBMCs, taken around atezolizumab (anti-PD-L1) treatment. The CDR3 loop reads CAISGGLAGGGQETQYF. The CDR3 DNA follows: TGTGCCATCAGTGGGGGACTAGCGGGAGGGGGTCAAGAGACCCAGTACTTC.